These T cell receptor beta chains were read from a single sample in a study of cytotoxic CD8 clonotypes in ibrutinib-treated CLL. TCRdb's table, derived via immunoSEQ multiplex PCR, lists solely in-frame clones and lacks some. The data show some 25,000 clones, around 73% seen once. The material was PBMCs, obtained before ibrutinib treatment. These receptor sequences come from a human donor with chronic lymphocytic leukemia. Both conserved end residues are part of each CDR3. Each record gives: D gene, V gene, clone size, J gene, CDR3 length, CDR3 protein, CDR3 DNA. The D gene is left open where the match is weak. Size values are once, few and many counts, or a class for expanded clones, and some rows have none.

d_call: -
v_call: TRBV28
clone_size: -
j_call: TRBJ2-1
cdr3_length: 11
cdr3_aa: CASKLYNEQFF
cdr3_nt: TGTGCCAGCAAGCTCTACAATGAGCAGTTCTTC

d_call: -
v_call: TRBV28
clone_size: -
j_call: TRBJ2-7
cdr3_length: 15
cdr3_aa: CASRGGGRSSYEQYF
cdr3_nt: TGTGCCAGCAGGGGGGGTGGCCGCTCCTCCTACGAGCAGTACTTC

d_call: -
v_call: TRBV7-9
clone_size: -
j_call: TRBJ2-3
cdr3_length: 15
cdr3_aa: CASSYPGAEGDTQYF
cdr3_nt: TGTGCCAGCAGCTACCCGGGGGCAGAGGGGGATACGCAGTATTTT

d_call: -
v_call: TRBV7-8
clone_size: -
j_call: TRBJ2-5
cdr3_length: 15
cdr3_aa: CASSLADSRQETQYF
cdr3_nt: TGTGCCAGCAGCTTGGCAGACAGTAGGCAAGAGACCCAGTACTTC

d_call: -
v_call: TRBV6-5
clone_size: once
j_call: TRBJ2-1
cdr3_length: 14
cdr3_aa: CASSYVGDPNEQFF
cdr3_nt: TGTGCCAGCAGTTACGTGGGAGACCCTAATGAGCAGTTCTTC

d_call: TRBD1
v_call: TRBV19
clone_size: once
j_call: TRBJ2-3
cdr3_length: 15
cdr3_aa: CASSPRTGNTDTQYF
cdr3_nt: TGTGCCAGTAGTCCGCGGACAGGTAACACAGATACGCAGTATTTT

d_call: TRBD1
v_call: TRBV19
clone_size: -
j_call: TRBJ2-7
cdr3_length: 15
cdr3_aa: CASGLPGQRAYEQYF
cdr3_nt: TGTGCCAGTGGCCTACCGGGACAGAGAGCCTACGAGCAGTACTTC

d_call: -
v_call: TRBV30
clone_size: -
j_call: TRBJ2-5
cdr3_length: 13
cdr3_aa: CAWSVRGMQTQYF
cdr3_nt: TGTGCCTGGAGTGTACGGGGGATGCAGACCCAGTACTTC

d_call: TRBD1
v_call: TRBV28
clone_size: -
j_call: TRBJ1-1
cdr3_length: 14
cdr3_aa: CASVRGVRDTEAFF
cdr3_nt: TGTGCCAGCGTCAGGGGGGTCCGGGACACTGAAGCTTTCTTT

d_call: -
v_call: TRBV5-1
clone_size: -
j_call: TRBJ1-1
cdr3_length: 14
cdr3_aa: CASSLDSMNTEAFF
cdr3_nt: TGCGCCAGCAGCTTGGATAGCATGAACACTGAAGCTTTCTTT

d_call: -
v_call: TRBV20-1
clone_size: -
j_call: TRBJ2-7
cdr3_length: 11
cdr3_aa: CSAREGYEQYF
cdr3_nt: TGCAGTGCTAGAGAAGGGTACGAGCAGTACTTC

d_call: -
v_call: TRBV7-2
clone_size: -
j_call: TRBJ2-7
cdr3_length: 18
cdr3_aa: CASSFGLDRGGLTYEQYF
cdr3_nt: TGTGCCAGCAGCTTCGGGCTAGATCGAGGGGGGTTAACCTACGAGCAGTACTTC

d_call: -
v_call: TRBV18
clone_size: -
j_call: TRBJ2-7
cdr3_length: 13
cdr3_aa: CASSPSATYEQYF
cdr3_nt: TGTGCCAGCTCACCAAGTGCCACCTACGAGCAGTACTTC

d_call: -
v_call: TRBV7-7
clone_size: few
j_call: TRBJ2-1
cdr3_length: 13
cdr3_aa: CASSLRRGSEQFF
cdr3_nt: TGTGCCAGCAGCCTCAGGCGAGGGAGTGAGCAGTTCTTC

d_call: -
v_call: TRBV7-2
clone_size: -
j_call: TRBJ2-1
cdr3_length: 16
cdr3_aa: CASSIQGGRTNNEQFF
cdr3_nt: TGTGCCAGCAGCATACAAGGGGGGCGGACCAACAATGAGCAGTTCTTC

d_call: TRBD2
v_call: TRBV5-1
clone_size: -
j_call: TRBJ2-1
cdr3_length: 18
cdr3_aa: CASSLGRLAGRGRNEQFF
cdr3_nt: TGCGCCAGCAGCTTGGGAAGACTAGCGGGTAGAGGGAGGAATGAGCAGTTCTTC